Below are 12 T cell receptor beta chains sequenced from a single sample in a study of OX40 agonist ivuxolimab in advanced cancers. The method was immunoSEQ multiplex PCR; TCRdb's version includes in-frame clones alone and lacks a portion of them. The sample lists more than 35,000 clones, more than 60% occurring once. The specimen comprised CD4+ or CD8+ T cells sorted from blood, sampled in a trial of the OX40 agonist ivuxolimab. All receptors come from an adult with an advanced solid tumor such as melanoma, head and neck, liver or kidney cancer.

The chain links TRBV5-8 to TRBJ2-3; 9 bases agree with TRBD2. Germline V CDR1 and CDR2: SGHTS, YDEGEE. V lost 4 bases to trimming and J lost 6 bases; unmatched junction nucleotides: 6. The length of the CDR3 is 14 residues. CDR3 sequence (DNA): TGTGCCAGCAGCCTGGGACTAGCAAGGGATACGCAGTATTTT. Its protein product is CASSLGLARDTQYF.

V usage is TRBV10-2 and J usage is TRBJ1-2; 7 nucleotides match TRBD1. The ends lost 8 bases at V and 8 bases at J; junction bases unmatched: 11. CDR3 size: 13 residues. Per the germline V gene, CDR1 is WSHSY and CDR2 is SAAADI. In DNA form, the CDR3 reads TGCGCCAGCTCTGCGACAGGGACGGGGGGCTACACCTTC. Protein sequence: CASSATGTGGYTF.

V and J are TRBV18 and TRBJ1-1; TRBD1 aligns across 10 bases. Germline values: CDR1 KGHSH, CDR2 LQKENI. Trimming removed 4 bases from V and 3 bases from J; junction bases left unmatched: 5. The CDR3 extends over 15 amino acids. The DNA of the CDR3 is TGTGCCAGCTCACAGGAGACAGGGGGCTACACTGAAGCTTTCTTT. Amino acids: CASSQETGGYTEAFF.

CDR3 DNA: TGCGCCAGCAGCTTGGCTCCAGGAGAACTCTATGGCTACACCTTC. It is translated as CASSLAPGELYGYTF. The rearrangement joins TRBV5-1 to TRBJ1-2; D is unclear. Trimming removed 0 bases from V and 4 bases from J, with 13 bases in between. The CDR3 sequence is 15 residues long. The germline gives CDR1 SGHRS, CDR2 YFSETQ.

The chain carries TRBV5-5 and TRBJ1-5; 10 bases map to TRBD1. Germline CDR1 and CDR2: SGHKS and YYEKEE (reference sequence). Trimming took 4 bases from V and 0 from J; bases not matched to a gene: 1. This CDR3 is built from 15 residues. CDR3 nucleotide sequence: TGTGCCAGCAGCCGGACAGGGGGTAGCAATCAGCCCCAGCATTTT. Protein sequence: CASSRTGGSNQPQHF.

This chain connects TRBV11-2 to TRBJ2-4; 9 bases are shared with TRBD1. V lost 5 bases, J lost 0 bases, and 11 bases stayed unmatched. CDR3 size: 18 residues. Germline V gives CDR1 SGHAT, CDR2 FQNNGV. The DNA of the CDR3 is TGTGCCAGCAGCACAGTGCCGGGACAGGGTATAGCCAAAAACATTCAGTACTTC. Encoded protein: CASSTVPGQGIAKNIQYF.

The gene calls are TRBV19 and TRBJ2-7; 8 bases fit TRBD2. The CDR3 is 15 amino acids. V lost 1 base, J lost 4 bases, and 6 bases stayed unmatched. Germline assignment: CDR1 LNHDA and CDR2 SQIVND (reference sequence). The CDR3 DNA sequence: TGTGCCAGTAGTATAGGCACTAGCGGAAGGTACGAGCAGTACTTC. Protein sequence: CASSIGTSGRYEQYF.

The chain couples TRBV5-1 to TRBJ2-3; D is perhaps TRBD1 (5 bases). Trimming cost V 4 bases and J 2 bases, with 17 bases left between them. Germline loops: CDR1 SGHRS, CDR2 YFSETQ. The CDR3 runs 16 residues. In nucleotides, the CDR3 is TGCGCCAGCAGCCTAATGATGGGGCCTTACACAGATACGCAGTATTTT. Its translation is CASSLMMGPYTDTQYF.

The chain combines TRBV5-1 with TRBJ2-7; D not certain. CDR3 length equals 13 residues. Looked up from germline, CDR1 is SGHRS and CDR2 is YFSETQ. With 2 bases removed from V and 6 bases from J, the gap between germline ends came to 12 bases. CDR3 nucleotide sequence: TGCGCCAGCAGCTTTGGAACAGTCGGCGAGCAGTACTTC. Translation: CASSFGTVGEQYF.

A few counts support this clone. The chain couples TRBV7-9 to TRBJ2-1, with D hard to call. Germline V gene lookup returns CDR1 SEHNR and CDR2 FQNEAQ (reference sequence). CDR3 length: 14 amino acids. Trimming shortened V by 1 base and J by 3 bases, and 7 bases separated the two germline ends. The CDR3 loop is CASSLVESYNEQFF. Written as DNA, the CDR3 is TGTGCCAGCAGCTTAGTCGAAAGCTACAATGAGCAGTTCTTC. Full variable domain (missing parts from reference TRBV7-9 and TRBJ2-1): DTGVSQNPRHKITKRGQNVTFRCDPISEHNRLYWYRQTLGQGPEFLTYFQNEAQLEKSRLLSDRFSAERPKGSFSTLEIQRTEQGDSAMYLCASSLVESYNEQFFGPGTRLTVL.

The chain links TRBV5-6 to TRBJ2-1, with D unclear. V lost 4 bases and J lost 5, with 10 bases in between. Per the germline V gene, CDR1 is SGHDT and CDR2 is YYEEEE. This CDR3 is built from 13 residues. CDR3 region: CASSRKANNEQFF. CDR3 DNA: TGTGCCAGCAGCCGAAAAGCGAACAATGAGCAGTTCTTC.

The chain uses TRBV5-4 and TRBJ2-3; no firm D call. Germline V gene lookup returns CDR1 SGHNT and CDR2 YYREEE (reference sequence). V lost 0 bases to trimming and J lost 0 bases, with 5 bases between them. This CDR3 contains 14 residues. The CDR3 loop is CASSLEGSTDTQYF. CDR3 bases: TGTGCCAGCAGCTTGGAGGGAAGCACAGATACGCAGTATTTT. The full variable domain, rest sourced from reference TRBV5-4 and TRBJ2-3, is ETGVTQSPTHLIKTRGQQVTLRCSSQSGHNTVSWYQQALGQGPQFIFQYYREEENGRGNFPPRFSGLQFPNYSSELNVNALELDDSALYLCASSLEGSTDTQYFGPGTRLTVL.